The 15 T cell receptor beta chains below come from one sample, sequenced in a study of blood T cell repertoires in COVID-19. Assay: immunoSEQ multiplex PCR; the TCRdb copy retains only in-frame clones and omits some. The sample consists of over 200,000 clones, more than 75% of them appearing once. The specimen sequenced was peripheral blood. The origin of the receptors is a woman between 35 and 50 years old who had recovered from COVID-19.

This clone has only one observation. The chain has TRBV11-2 and TRBJ1-2, with D perhaps matching TRBD1 (6 bases). V lost 6 bases and J 4 bases, leaving 21 bases between the germline ends. CDR1 is SGHAT and CDR2 is FQNNGV in the germline V gene. This CDR3 is 16 amino acids long. The CDR3 spells CASRLAPLGQSYGYTF. The CDR3 coding sequence is TGTGCCAGCAGGCTAGCCCCACTTGGACAGTCCTATGGCTACACCTTC.

The chain is built from TRBV12-3 or TRBV12-4 and TRBJ1-4, with D uncertain. Trimming shortened V by 1 base and J by 9 bases, and 9 bases separated the two germline ends. The CDR3 totals 13 residues. CDR3 sequence reads: CASSLGSRQKLFF. CDR3 nucleotide sequence: TGTGCCAGCAGTTTAGGGTCGCGGCAAAAACTGTTTTTT.

The rearrangement joins TRBV3-1 (or the pseudogene TRBV3-2) to TRBJ2-5, with D tentatively TRBD2 (5 bases). The CDR3 is 14 residues long. CDR1 LGHDT and CDR2 YNNKEL come from the germline V gene (reference sequence). V was cut by 0 bases and J by 4 bases, with 9 bases left in between. CDR3 in amino acids: CASSQDPGVETQYF. The CDR3 DNA reads as TGTGCCAGCAGCCAAGATCCCGGGGTAGAGACCCAGTACTTC.

The J gene is TRBJ1-3, the V gene TRBV7-6; 7 bases agree with TRBD1. V lost 0 bases and J lost 0; bases outside the gene matches: 5. The CDR3 has 17 amino acids. Germline CDR1 reads SGHVS; CDR2 reads FNYEAQ. The CDR3, as DNA: TGTGCCAGCAGCTTAGCCGGAACAGGGGCCTCTGGAAACACCATATATTTT. This translates into CASSLAGTGASGNTIYF.

The chain recombines TRBV5-1 with TRBJ1-2, with D tentatively TRBD1 (5 bases). The CDR3 is made up of 14 amino acids. Trimming cost V 4 bases and J 3 bases, with 13 bases left between them. Germline loops: CDR1 SGHRS, CDR2 YFSETQ. This CDR3 reads CASSPGRGDYGYTF. Here the CDR3 DNA reads TGCGCCAGCAGCCCTGGTAGGGGTGACTATGGCTACACCTTC.

The chain carries TRBV6-5 and TRBJ2-5, with TRBD1 matching over 9 bases. The V gene end was trimmed by 5 bases and the J gene end by 5 bases; junction bases not matched to a gene: 9. The germline CDR1 and CDR2 sequences are MNHEY and SVGAGI. This CDR3 region has 15 residues. CDR3 in DNA: TGTGCCAGCAGTCCCCGGGACAGGGTCCTGGAGACCCAGTACTTC. It codes for CASSPRDRVLETQYF.

Only one count was recorded for this clone. This chain joins TRBV30 and TRBJ2-2; 10 bases agree with TRBD1. Germline V CDR1 and CDR2: GTSNPN, SVGIG (reference sequence). This CDR3 is 15 amino acids long. J gave up 8 bases and V 3 bases, and 9 bases lay outside the gene matches. In DNA, the CDR3 is TGTGCCTGGAGGACCGGGACAGGGGAGTCGGGGGAGCTGTTTTTT. It translates to CAWRTGTGESGELFF.

The chain has TRBV6-5 and TRBJ1-2; TRBD1 agrees at 7 bases. V was clipped by 7 bases and J by 4 bases; unmatched bases: 12. Germline values: CDR1 MNHEY, CDR2 SVGAGI. The CDR3 is 15 residues long. The CDR3 protein is CASTRQGGFGYGYTF. Written as DNA, the CDR3 is TGTGCCAGCACTCGCCAGGGGGGATTCGGCTATGGCTACACCTTC.

V usage is TRBV2 and J usage is TRBJ2-1, with D possibly matching TRBD2 (7 bases). The CDR3 extends over 16 amino acids. Trimming removed 10 bases at V and 1 base at J, with 20 bases between. CDR1 and CDR2 (germline): SNHLY, FYNNEI. As DNA, the CDR3 is TGTGCCACCCGCCGCCTGGGGAGGGGGTCCTACAATGAGCAGTTCTTC. Amino acids: CATRRLGRGSYNEQFF.

This clone has only one observation. The genes are TRBV4-1 and TRBJ1-5, with TRBD1 matching 11 bases. CDR3 length equals 20 residues. CDR1 and CDR2 (germline): MGHRA, YSYEKL. Trimming removed 4 bases from V and 4 bases from J; junction bases left unmatched: 18. The CDR3 DNA reads as TGCGCCAGCAGCCCTTCCCCCGGGACAGGGGGATACTGGGGTAATCAGCCCCAGCATTTT. Protein: CASSPSPGTGGYWGNQPQHF.

The chain couples TRBV3-1 (or the pseudogene TRBV3-2) to TRBJ2-2; TRBD1 matches 7 bases. This CDR3 has 15 amino acids. Germline trimming cut 0 bases from V and 6 bases from J; bases unmatched to any gene: 4. Germline V CDR1 and CDR2: LGHDT, YNNKEL (reference sequence). The CDR3 is CASSQDGQGAGELFF. The CDR3 nucleotides are TGTGCCAGCAGCCAAGACGGGCAGGGGGCCGGGGAGCTGTTTTTT.

This chain uses TRBV27 with TRBJ1-1, with TRBD1 as a possible D gene (5 bases). The CDR3 extends over 15 amino acids. Trimming stripped 1 base from V and 1 base from J, with 10 bases between. CDR1 and CDR2 (germline): MNHEY, SMNVEV (reference sequence). The CDR3 DNA is TGTGCCAGCAGTTTATATGGGGGAGGGAACACTGAAGCTTTCTTT. Translated, it gives CASSLYGGGNTEAFF.

This chain uses TRBV25-1 with TRBJ1-1, with 10 bases matching TRBD1. The germline V gene encodes CDR1 MGHDK and CDR2 SYGVNS. V gave up 7 bases and J gave up 0 bases; unmatched junction bases: 11. This CDR3 has 17 residues. Here the CDR3 reads CASTAIPGQGMNTEAFF. Here the CDR3 DNA reads TGTGCCAGCACCGCTATCCCGGGACAGGGGATGAACACTGAAGCTTTCTTT.

This chain uses TRBV6-4 with TRBJ1-2; TRBD1 aligns across 8 bases. Germline V lookup: CDR1 MRHNA, CDR2 SNTAGT. CDR3 length: 15 residues. The V segment lost 4 bases and the J segment 2 bases; nucleotides outside the gene matches: 6. CDR3: CASSASTGGNYGYTF. CDR3 sequence (DNA): TGTGCCAGCAGTGCTTCAACAGGGGGGAACTATGGCTACACCTTC.

This chain links TRBV5-1 with TRBJ2-2; D might be TRBD2 (6 bases). V lost 3 bases to trimming and J lost 5 bases, with 14 bases between them. The CDR3 is made up of 15 amino acids. Germline V gives CDR1 SGHRS, CDR2 YFSETQ. The CDR3 DNA follows: TGCGCCAGCAGCTCAACTAGCTGGGGGACCGGGGAGCTGTTTTTT. It specifies CASSSTSWGTGELFF.